Included here is one T cell receptor beta chain sequence, with context. This clone's antigen is unknown. Base qualities are missing; no much larger clone stands one base away. These data originate in a study of control samples from healthy donors and cancer patients (dated by TCRdb to the early 2020s). Library generation was performed with the immunoSEQ multiplex PCR assay. TCRdb's version of the immuneACCESS table is confined to in-frame rearrangements and falls short of the full clone set. An unresolved V gene accounts for under half of the shortfall where checked; the remainder is of unknown origin. This sample comprises over 80,000 clones, around 81% of them detected only once. More than 15% of the sample lies in the top ten. For this chain, trimming is 4 bases at the V end and 4 bases at the J end, and the number of junction bases without a gene match is 8. According to the germline V gene, CDR1 reads ENHRY and CDR2 reads SYGVKD. The CDR3 has 15 amino acids, counting the end cysteine and phenylalanine. Only the CDR3 DNA is retained, 45 bases long and in frame from the first base.

Sequenced: blood. The V and J segments used are TRBV10-3 and TRBJ1-1, with 8 bases matching TRBD1. This receptor was taken from a man under 40 in good health. The encoded CDR3 is CAISAATGVGTEAFF. The DNA is TGTGCCATCAGTGCCGCGACAGGGGTGGGCACTGAAGCTTTCTTT.